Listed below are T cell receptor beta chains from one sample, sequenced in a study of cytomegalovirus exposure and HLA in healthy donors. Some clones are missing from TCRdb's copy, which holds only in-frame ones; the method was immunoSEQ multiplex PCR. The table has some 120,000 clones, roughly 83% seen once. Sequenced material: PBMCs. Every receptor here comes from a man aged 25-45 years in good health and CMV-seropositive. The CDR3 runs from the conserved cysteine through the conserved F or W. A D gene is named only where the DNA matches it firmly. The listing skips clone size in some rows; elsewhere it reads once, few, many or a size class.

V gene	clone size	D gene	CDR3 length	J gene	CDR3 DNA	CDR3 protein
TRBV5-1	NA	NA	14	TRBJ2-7	TGCGCCAGCAGCTCGGGGGGCCCCCCCTACGAGCAGTACTTC	CASSSGGPPYEQYF
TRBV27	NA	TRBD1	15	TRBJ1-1	TGTGCCAGCACCCCCGGGACAGGGGGGAACACTGAAGCTTTCTTT	CASTPGTGGNTEAFF
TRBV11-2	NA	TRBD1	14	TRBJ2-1	TGTGCCAGCAGCATTCGGACAGGGGTGAATGAGCAGTTCTTC	CASSIRTGVNEQFF
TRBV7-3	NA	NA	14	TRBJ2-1	TGTGCCAGCAGCTTAGACCATAGCATCGATGAGCAGTTCTTC	CASSLDHSIDEQFF
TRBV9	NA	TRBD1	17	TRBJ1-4	TGTGCCAGCAGCCCAAACCCCGGGACAGGGGGCGGAGAAAAACTGTTTTTT	CASSPNPGTGGGEKLFF
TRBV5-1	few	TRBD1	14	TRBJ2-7	TGCGCCAGCAGCTTGGGGGGACAGGGGGTCGAGCAGTACTTC	CASSLGGQGVEQYF
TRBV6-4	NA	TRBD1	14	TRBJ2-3	TGTGCCAGCAGTGACGGACAGGGGGCAGATACGCAGTATTTT	CASSDGQGADTQYF
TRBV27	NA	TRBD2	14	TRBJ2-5	TGTGCCAGCAGTTTACGGGGACTAGAGGAGACCCAGTACTTC	CASSLRGLEETQYF
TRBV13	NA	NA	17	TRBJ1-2	TGTGCCAGCAGCTTATCTACTTGGGGGCAAGCTAACTATGGCTACACCTTC	CASSLSTWGQANYGYTF
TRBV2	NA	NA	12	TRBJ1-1	TGTGCCAGCTCGGGGGTAAGGACTGAAGCTTTCTTT	CASSGVRTEAFF
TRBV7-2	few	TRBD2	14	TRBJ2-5	TGTGCCAGCAGTTGGAGGGAGTGGGGGGGGACCCAGTACTTC	CASSWREWGGTQYF
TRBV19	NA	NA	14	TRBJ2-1	TGTGCCAGTAGTATTTCCAGGGGCGGCAATGAGCAGTTCTTC	CASSISRGGNEQFF
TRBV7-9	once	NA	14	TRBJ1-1	TGTGCCAGCAGCTTACTGGCAGGGAACACTGAAGCTTTCTTT	CASSLLAGNTEAFF
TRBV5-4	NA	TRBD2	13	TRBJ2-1	TGTGCCAGCAGCTCCGGGACTAGGGGCGAGCAGTTCTTC	CASSSGTRGEQFF
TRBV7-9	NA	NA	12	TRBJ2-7	TGTGCCAGCAGCTTAGAGACAGACGAGCAGTACTTC	CASSLETDEQYF
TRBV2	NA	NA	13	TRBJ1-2	TGTGCCAGCAGTGTTACAGCCGGCTACGGCTACACCTTC	CASSVTAGYGYTF
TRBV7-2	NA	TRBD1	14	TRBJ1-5	TGTGCCAGCAGCTTAGATGTACGACAGGGGATCCAGCATTTT	CASSLDVRQGIQHF
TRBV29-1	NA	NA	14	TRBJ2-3	TGCAGCGTTGTGGACACGAGATTCACAGATACGCAGTATTTT	CSVVDTRFTDTQYF
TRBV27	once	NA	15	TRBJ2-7	TGTGCCAGCAGTCCCTTGACTAAGAGCTCCTACGAGCAGTACTTC	CASSPLTKSSYEQYF
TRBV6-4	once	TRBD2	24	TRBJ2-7	TGTGCCAGCAGTGACCCGGGTCATCGAACAAGACTAGCGGGAGGGGGTTATCAAGTCTACGAGCAGTACTTC	CASSDPGHRTRLAGGGYQVYEQYF
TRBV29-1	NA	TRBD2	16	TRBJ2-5	TGCAGCGTTGCCCTACTAGCGGGAGAGCTTCAAGAGACCCAGTACTTC	CSVALLAGELQETQYF
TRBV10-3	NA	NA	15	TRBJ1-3	TGTGCCATCAGTGATTCTGGAGCTGGGGGAAACACCATATATTTT	CAISDSGAGGNTIYF
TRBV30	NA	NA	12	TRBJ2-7	TGTGCCTGGAGTGTGGACACCTACGAGCAGTACTTC	CAWSVDTYEQYF
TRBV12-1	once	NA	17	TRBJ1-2	TGTGCCAGCAGCTTTGCAGCCCGCCAGCCTGACTTCTATGGCTACACCTTC	CASSFAARQPDFYGYTF
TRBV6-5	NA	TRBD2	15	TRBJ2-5	TGTGCCACCAGTCGCAGCGGGAGAAAAGAAGAGACCCAGTACTTC	CATSRSGRKEETQYF